The 29 T cell receptor beta chains in this list originate from one sample, sequenced in a study of blood T cell repertoires in COVID-19. The assay was immunoSEQ multiplex PCR, and TCRdb's table has in-frame clones only and misses some. Counted here are fewer than 200,000 clones, approximately 83% occurring once; the ten biggest clones make up roughly 9.1%. The sample taken for sequencing was peripheral blood. Receptor source: a woman older than 75 with active or convalescent COVID-19.

V usage is TRBV18 and J usage is TRBJ2-7, with D tentatively TRBD1 (5 bases). Trimming took 6 bases from V and 2 from J, leaving 17 bases between them. Looked up from germline, CDR1 is KGHSH and CDR2 is LQKENI. This CDR3 comprises 15 residues. For the CDR3, the DNA is TGTGCCAGCTCCCCTGGGGCAGGCCTCCCCTACGAGCAGTACTTC. Protein: CASSPGAGLPYEQYF.

The CDR3 sequence: CASSPLQGNEKLFF. CDR3 nucleotide sequence: TGTGCCAGCAGTCCGCTTCAGGGTAATGAAAAACTGTTTTTT. V and J are TRBV25-1 and TRBJ1-4; a weak D match, TRBD1 (5 bases). The ends were cut back, 5 bases at V and 4 bases at J, with 11 bases in the middle. This CDR3 has 14 residues. Germline CDR1 MGHDK, CDR2 SYGVNS.

This chain joins TRBV25-1 and TRBJ1-2; TRBD1 matches 7 bases. The CDR3 has 12 residues. With V trimmed by 7 bases and J by 4 bases, 3 bases remained unmatched. Germline V gene lookup returns CDR1 MGHDK and CDR2 SYGVNS. In DNA form, the CDR3 reads TGTGCCAGCATCGACAGGGCCTATGGCTACACCTTC. Translated, it gives CASIDRAYGYTF.

This clone appeared a few times. The chain joins TRBV30 to TRBJ1-2; D possibly corresponds to TRBD1 (5 bases). With 4 bases removed from V and 7 bases from J, the gap between germline ends came to 16 bases. The CDR3 is made up of 13 amino acids. Germline-derived CDR1 and CDR2 are GTSNPN and SVGIG (reference sequence). The CDR3 coding sequence is TGTGCCTGGACTCCCTCGGGGGTAGGTGGCTACACCTTC. It specifies CAWTPSGVGGYTF.

The V gene is TRBV18, the J gene TRBJ1-6; D is undetermined. Trimming left V 2 bases short and J 8 bases short, with 13 bases between. The germline V gene has CDR1 KGHSH and CDR2 LQKENI. The CDR3 length is 15 residues. The CDR3 sequence is CASSPIEQMYSPLHF. In nucleotides, the CDR3 is TGTGCCAGCTCACCAATCGAACAGATGTATTCACCCCTCCACTTT.

The chain carries TRBV7-2 and TRBJ1-5; maybe TRBD1 (5 bases). The length of the CDR3 is 16 residues. V lost 1 base and J lost 4, with 14 bases in between. Germline CDR1 SGHTA, CDR2 FQGNSA. CDR3 nucleotides: TGTGCCAGCAGCTTAGGAGTAGGGGCAGGGAATCAGCCCCAGCATTTT. It is translated as CASSLGVGAGNQPQHF. The complete variable domain, with remaining parts taken from reference TRBV7-2 and TRBJ1-5, reads GAGVSQSPSNKVTEKGKDVELRCDPISGHTALYWYRQSLGQGLEFLIYFQGNSAPDKSGLPSDRFSAERTGGSVSTLTIQRTQQEDSAVYLCASSLGVGAGNQPQHFGDGTRLSIL.

The V call is TRBV4-1, the J call TRBJ1-1, with TRBD1 as a possible D gene (5 bases). The germline CDR1 and CDR2 sequences are MGHRA and YSYEKL. V shed 3 bases and J shed 5 bases, with 16 bases lying between them. The CDR3 has 15 residues. CDR3 in DNA: TGCGCCAGCAGCCAGATCCCCGGGGGGAGAACTGAAGCTTTCTTT. It translates to CASSQIPGGRTEAFF.

The J gene is TRBJ1-3, the V gene TRBV7-2; weak D call: TRBD1 (6 bases). The germline V gene encodes CDR1 SGHTA and CDR2 FQGNSA. The CDR3 totals 13 residues. V dropped 7 bases and J dropped 4 bases, with 11 bases sitting between them. CDR3: CASNLDRGNTIYF. The CDR3 bases are TGTGCCAGCAACCTCGACAGGGGAAACACCATATATTTT.

The gene calls are TRBV18 and TRBJ2-5; 7 bases are shared with TRBD2. V was clipped by 1 base and J by 2 bases; unmatched bases: 4. There are 15 residues in the CDR3. Germline CDR1 reads KGHSH; CDR2 reads LQKENI. This CDR3 reads CASSPRGGDQETQYF. Here the CDR3 DNA reads TGTGCCAGCTCACCACGCGGGGGAGATCAAGAGACCCAGTACTTC.

In the case of this clone: This sample includes further DNA sequences coding for the same CDR3. V usage is TRBV29-1 and J usage is TRBJ1-1, with D possibly TRBD1 on 5 matching bases. V was cut by 5 bases and J by 5 bases, with 9 bases left in between. CDR1 and CDR2 from the germline V gene are SQVTM and ANQGSEA. The CDR3 totals 11 residues. The CDR3 region has the DNA TGCAGCGTTCGGGGGAATACTGAAGCTTTCTTT. This sequence encodes CSVRGNTEAFF.

V gene TRBV5-4 combines with J gene TRBJ2-5, with TRBD1 matching 8 bases. V trimming: 5 bases; J trimming: 5 bases; junction bases outside the gene matches: 11. There are 15 residues in the CDR3. Germline V gene data show CDR1 as SGHNT and CDR2 as YYREEE (reference sequence). This CDR3 is CASRSDRAPGETQYF. The CDR3 bases are TGTGCCAGCAGATCGGACAGGGCCCCGGGCGAGACCCAGTACTTC.

V is TRBV6-5 and J is TRBJ1-5; TRBD1 aligns across 7 bases. Germline trimming cut 6 bases from V and 2 bases from J; bases unmatched to any gene: 4. CDR1 is MNHEY, CDR2 SVGAGI, per germline. The CDR3 covers 14 residues. CDR3 residues: CASRQGTGNQPQHF. The DNA for the CDR3 is TGTGCCAGCAGACAGGGGACGGGCAATCAGCCCCAGCATTTT.

J is TRBJ2-7 and V is TRBV29-1; D is unresolved. Germline V gene lookup returns CDR1 SQVTM and CDR2 ANQGSEA. Trimming took 6 bases from V and 2 from J, leaving 8 bases between them. CDR3 length: 11 amino acids. CDR3 region: CSVQRAYEQYF. CDR3 bases: TGCAGCGTACAACGGGCCTACGAGCAGTACTTC.

The DNA for the CDR3 is TGCAGCGTTGATCCTGCCGGGACAGGGGGCGGCTACACCTTC. Residues: CSVDPAGTGGGYTF. V is TRBV29-1 and J is TRBJ1-2, with 12 nucleotides matching TRBD1. This CDR3 is built from 14 residues. Germline assignment: CDR1 SQVTM and CDR2 ANQGSEA. The J segment lost 8 bases and the V segment lost 3 bases, leaving 7 bases of the junction unmatched.

This chain connects TRBV2 to TRBJ2-3, with 9 bases that match TRBD2. The CDR3 is made up of 15 amino acids. Per germline, CDR1 SNHLY and CDR2 FYNNEI. The V segment lost 5 bases and the J segment 1 base; nucleotides outside the gene matches: 4. The CDR3 coding sequence is TGTGCCAGCAGTTGGACTAGCGAAGGCACAGATACGCAGTATTTT. Translated: CASSWTSEGTDTQYF.

The V gene is TRBV6-2 or TRBV6-3, the J gene TRBJ1-5; TRBD1 aligns across 10 bases. Germline values: CDR1 MNHEY, CDR2 SVGEGT. Trimming cost V 2 bases and J 5 bases; bases outside gene matches: 3. CDR3 size: 15 residues. This chain's CDR3 is CASSYGGQGHQPQHF. CDR3 DNA sequence: TGTGCCAGCAGTTACGGGGGACAGGGGCATCAGCCCCAGCATTTT.

This clone was observed once. The V call is TRBV27, the J call TRBJ2-3, with 9 bases lining up with TRBD1. V lost 6 bases to trimming and J lost 9 bases; unmatched junction nucleotides: 16. CDR1 and CDR2 from the germline V gene are MNHEY and SMNVEV (reference sequence). The length of the CDR3 is 16 residues. The CDR3 reads CASSSGQGMKKGTQYF. The CDR3, as DNA: TGTGCCAGCAGCTCAGGACAGGGGATGAAAAAGGGGACGCAGTATTTT.

The chain employs TRBV30 and TRBJ2-6, with a weak D call TRBD2 (7 bases). Trimming removed 5 bases from V and 1 base from J, with 15 bases in between. Germline CDR1 is GTSNPN and CDR2 is SVGIG (reference sequence). This CDR3 spans 16 amino acids. The CDR3, as DNA: TGTGCCTGGGGGGGGGCTAGGACTTCTGGGGCCAACGTCCTGACTTTC. Encoded protein: CAWGGARTSGANVLTF.

The rearrangement links TRBV27 to TRBJ2-3; TRBD2 is a possible D gene (5 bases). The ends were cut back, 6 bases at V and 5 bases at J, with 12 bases in the middle. Germline V gene sequence: CDR1 MNHEY, CDR2 SMNVEV (reference sequence). The CDR3 runs to 13 residues. The CDR3 spells CASSRTGEDTQYF. The CDR3 nucleotides read TGTGCCAGCAGCCGGACTGGCGAAGATACGCAGTATTTT.

The V call is TRBV4-3, the J call TRBJ2-2, with 12 bases that match TRBD1. Looked up from germline, CDR1 is LGHNA and CDR2 is YSLEER. V was pared by 0 bases and J by 4 bases, with 6 bases of the junction left unmatched. There are 18 residues in the CDR3. The CDR3 DNA follows: TGCGCCAGCAGCCAAGACCCGGGACAGGGGGCGCCCACCGGGGAGCTGTTTTTT. This encodes CASSQDPGQGAPTGELFF.

V usage is TRBV4-1 and J usage is TRBJ1-1; D might be TRBD1 (6 bases). The germline V gene has CDR1 MGHRA and CDR2 YSYEKL. The CDR3 consists of 15 residues. The germline V and J ends were trimmed by 2 bases and 4 bases, with 14 bases remaining between them. CDR3 sequence: CASSQQDSFPTEAFF. The CDR3 region has the DNA TGCGCCAGCAGCCAACAGGACAGTTTCCCCACTGAAGCTTTCTTT.

The J gene is TRBJ2-5, the V gene TRBV10-3; TRBD2 is a possible D gene (5 bases). Trimming cost V 10 bases and J 1 base, with 19 bases left between them. The CDR3 sequence is 15 residues long. In germline, CDR1 is ENHRY, CDR2 SYGVKD. The CDR3 nucleotides read TGTGCCACCTACCCCGTGGAGGCAGTCCAAGAGACCCAGTACTTC. This gives the protein CATYPVEAVQETQYF.

This rearrangement joins TRBV7-9 to TRBJ2-1, with 12 bases identical to TRBD2. V was pared by 7 bases and J by 10 bases, with 14 bases of the junction left unmatched. Germline-derived CDR1 and CDR2 are SEHNR and FQNEAQ (reference sequence). This CDR3 comprises 16 residues. The CDR3 DNA follows: TGTGCCAGCACCCCATACGTGACTAGCGGGGGCGGCGAGCAGTTCTTC. This gives the protein CASTPYVTSGGGEQFF.

This chain links TRBV27 with TRBJ1-1; no definite D call. The CDR3 covers 13 residues. V was clipped by 3 bases and J by 7 bases, with 12 bases between them. The germline CDR1 and CDR2 sequences are MNHEY and SMNVEV (reference sequence). CDR3 in DNA: TGTGCCAGCAGTTTTCTACCGGGGAATGAAGCTTTCTTT. This gives the protein CASSFLPGNEAFF.

The CDR3 nucleotides are TGTGCCAGCAGCCAAGACCGACAGGGGACAAGAGATACGCAGTATTTT. Protein product: CASSQDRQGTRDTQYF. This chain links TRBV14 with TRBJ2-3; 8 bases fit TRBD1. There are 16 residues in the CDR3. Per germline, CDR1 SGHDN and CDR2 FVKESK. V trimming: 0 bases; J trimming: 5 bases; junction bases outside the gene matches: 7.

J is TRBJ1-2 and V is TRBV11-2, with a tentative D call TRBD1 (5 bases). Germline CDR1 reads SGHAT; CDR2 reads FQNNGV. Trimming took 6 bases from V and 6 from J, leaving 23 bases between them. CDR3 size: 16 residues. CDR3 sequence: CASSLYPQDGSDGYTF. The CDR3 DNA is TGTGCCAGCAGTCTCTATCCACAGGACGGTTCTGATGGCTACACCTTC.

This chain links TRBV12-3 or TRBV12-4 with TRBJ1-3, with D possibly matching TRBD1 (5 bases). The CDR3 contains 13 residues. The V and J ends lost 5 bases and 11 bases respectively, with 16 bases between them. For the CDR3, the DNA is TGTGCCAGCAGTACTACGCGGGGCCAATCCATATATTTT. It yields the protein CASSTTRGQSIYF.

V gene TRBV6-5 combines with J gene TRBJ1-5; 7 bases line up with TRBD1. This CDR3 is built from 14 residues. Trimming removed 6 bases from V and 9 bases from J; junction bases left unmatched: 11. CDR1 and CDR2 from the germline V gene are MNHEY and SVGAGI. The DNA of the CDR3 is TGTGCCAGCAGCCCAGGGGGTGGGGGACGGCCCCAGCATTTT. Amino acid sequence: CASSPGGGGRPQHF.

The J gene is TRBJ2-1, the V gene TRBV19; no reliable D call. Germline assignment: CDR1 LNHDA and CDR2 SQIVND (reference sequence). Trimming cost V 1 base and J 8 bases, with 6 bases left between them. This CDR3 is 12 amino acids long. The CDR3 nucleotides read TGTGCCAGTAGTATAGGGCGGTATGAGCAGTTCTTC. This encodes CASSIGRYEQFF.